A selection of T cell receptor beta chains follows, all from one sample in a study of blood T cell repertoires in COVID-19. Profiled with immunoSEQ multiplex PCR; TCRdb holds only in-frame clones, not every one. This table has 250,000 or so clones, about 90% appearing once. Sequenced sample: peripheral blood. Every receptor here comes from a man between 25 and 39 years old with COVID-19, enrolled during active disease. The CDR3 runs from the conserved cysteine through the conserved F or W. The D gene is left open where the match is weak. Clone size is not always given. Where it is, it says once, few, many or a class for expanded clones.

clone_size: NA; d_call: NA; cdr3_length: 15; v_call: TRBV9; j_call: TRBJ1-1; cdr3_nt: TGTGCCAGCAGCGTAGCAATGAGCTCGGGGACTGAAGCTTTCTTT; cdr3_aa: CASSVAMSSGTEAFF
clone_size: NA; d_call: NA; cdr3_length: 15; v_call: TRBV3-1/TRBV3-2; j_call: TRBJ2-5; cdr3_nt: TGTGCCAGCAGCCCCCAGGGGGCAGCGGGGGAGACCCAGTACTTC; cdr3_aa: CASSPQGAAGETQYF
clone_size: NA; d_call: NA; cdr3_length: 14; v_call: TRBV5-1; j_call: TRBJ2-3; cdr3_nt: TGCGCCAGCAGCGGCGGTGCTGGCACAGATACGCAGTATTTT; cdr3_aa: CASSGGAGTDTQYF
clone_size: NA; d_call: TRBD2; cdr3_length: 16; v_call: TRBV25-1; j_call: TRBJ2-2; cdr3_nt: TGTGCCAGCAGTGACCAGAAAGCGGGGTGGGGCGGGGAGCTGTTTTTT; cdr3_aa: CASSDQKAGWGGELFF
clone_size: NA; d_call: TRBD1; cdr3_length: 15; v_call: TRBV5-4; j_call: TRBJ1-6; cdr3_nt: TGTGCCAGCAGCCAACGGACAGGGTTAGATTCACCCCTCCACTTT; cdr3_aa: CASSQRTGLDSPLHF
clone_size: NA; d_call: NA; cdr3_length: 12; v_call: TRBV12-3/TRBV12-4; j_call: TRBJ1-2; cdr3_nt: TGTGCCAGCAGCCACGAGGGTTCCGGCTACACCTTC; cdr3_aa: CASSHEGSGYTF
clone_size: NA; d_call: NA; cdr3_length: 15; v_call: TRBV24-1; j_call: TRBJ2-3; cdr3_nt: TGTGCCACCAGTGATCCGGGTCTTAGCACAGATACGCAGTATTTT; cdr3_aa: CATSDPGLSTDTQYF
clone_size: NA; d_call: NA; cdr3_length: 13; v_call: TRBV6-5; j_call: TRBJ1-4; cdr3_nt: TGTGCCAGAGGGGGGGTTGGGAATGAAAAACTGTTTTTT; cdr3_aa: CARGGVGNEKLFF
clone_size: NA; d_call: NA; cdr3_length: 13; v_call: TRBV4-1; j_call: TRBJ1-2; cdr3_nt: TGCGCCAGCAGCCAAGGTCACGGTACGGGCTACACCTTC; cdr3_aa: CASSQGHGTGYTF
clone_size: NA; d_call: NA; cdr3_length: 14; v_call: TRBV3-1/TRBV3-2; j_call: TRBJ1-5; cdr3_nt: TGTGCCAGCAGCCGAGGGCAGGACAATCAGCCCCAGCATTTT; cdr3_aa: CASSRGQDNQPQHF
clone_size: NA; d_call: NA; cdr3_length: 12; v_call: TRBV2; j_call: TRBJ1-2; cdr3_nt: TGTGCCAGCAGAGGGGAGGGTCGAGGCTACACCTTC; cdr3_aa: CASRGEGRGYTF
clone_size: NA; d_call: NA; cdr3_length: 15; v_call: TRBV4-1; j_call: TRBJ2-4; cdr3_nt: TGCGCCAGCAGCCAGGAGGGCCTGGCCAAAAACATTCAGTACTTC; cdr3_aa: CASSQEGLAKNIQYF
clone_size: NA; d_call: NA; cdr3_length: 18; v_call: TRBV21-1; j_call: TRBJ1-4; cdr3_nt: TGTGCCAGCAGCAAAAAACGTAGGAGGGAGTCAACTAATGAAAAACTGTTTTTT; cdr3_aa: CASSKKRRRESTNEKLFF
clone_size: NA; d_call: NA; cdr3_length: 14; v_call: TRBV3-1/TRBV3-2; j_call: TRBJ1-5; cdr3_nt: TGTGCCAGCAGCCCGGCCCAGGGGAGTCAGCCCCAGCATTTT; cdr3_aa: CASSPAQGSQPQHF
clone_size: NA; d_call: NA; cdr3_length: 15; v_call: TRBV19; j_call: TRBJ1-2; cdr3_nt: TGTGCCAGTAGTATAGACCCTGACAGAGCCTATGGCTACACCTTC; cdr3_aa: CASSIDPDRAYGYTF
clone_size: NA; d_call: TRBD1; cdr3_length: 14; v_call: TRBV6-5; j_call: TRBJ1-1; cdr3_nt: TGTGCCAGCAGTTCCGGGACAGTGAACACTGAAGCTTTCTTT; cdr3_aa: CASSSGTVNTEAFF
clone_size: once; d_call: TRBD1; cdr3_length: 13; v_call: TRBV3-1/TRBV3-2; j_call: TRBJ1-6; cdr3_nt: TGTGCCAGCAGAGGGACAGTGGGTTCACCCCTCCACTTT; cdr3_aa: CASRGTVGSPLHF
clone_size: NA; d_call: NA; cdr3_length: 14; v_call: TRBV30; j_call: TRBJ1-2; cdr3_nt: TGTGCCTGGAGTGTTGACAGTCTATTCTATGGCTACACCTTC; cdr3_aa: CAWSVDSLFYGYTF
clone_size: once; d_call: TRBD1; cdr3_length: 12; v_call: TRBV18; j_call: TRBJ2-2; cdr3_nt: TGTGCCACAGGGGGTCGGACCGGGGAGCTGTTTTTT; cdr3_aa: CATGGRTGELFF
clone_size: NA; d_call: NA; cdr3_length: 16; v_call: TRBV4-1; j_call: TRBJ2-2; cdr3_nt: TGCGCCAGCAGCCAAGACGGGGGAGGATTTTCCGGGGAGCTGTTTTTT; cdr3_aa: CASSQDGGGFSGELFF
clone_size: NA; d_call: NA; cdr3_length: 16; v_call: TRBV27; j_call: TRBJ2-6; cdr3_nt: TGTGCCAGCAGTCCCCTCGGACAGTCGGGGGCCAACGTCCTGACTTTC; cdr3_aa: CASSPLGQSGANVLTF
clone_size: NA; d_call: NA; cdr3_length: 16; v_call: TRBV7-3; j_call: TRBJ2-1; cdr3_nt: TGTGCCAGCAGCCCCGGGACTTCGAGCTCCTACAATGAGCAGTTCTTC; cdr3_aa: CASSPGTSSSYNEQFF
clone_size: NA; d_call: NA; cdr3_length: 17; v_call: TRBV15; j_call: TRBJ1-2; cdr3_nt: TGTGCCACCAGCGGCTTCCTCGACCCGCGGCCTAACTATGGCTACACCTTC; cdr3_aa: CATSGFLDPRPNYGYTF
clone_size: once; d_call: NA; cdr3_length: 13; v_call: TRBV18; j_call: TRBJ1-5; cdr3_nt: TGTGCCAGCTCACCTGGGAGGGATCAGCCCCAGCATTTT; cdr3_aa: CASSPGRDQPQHF
clone_size: NA; d_call: NA; cdr3_length: 17; v_call: TRBV4-1; j_call: TRBJ2-5; cdr3_nt: TGCGCCAGCAGCCAAGATCGGCGCCAGGGGATACTTGAGACCCAGTACTTC; cdr3_aa: CASSQDRRQGILETQYF
clone_size: NA; d_call: NA; cdr3_length: 15; v_call: TRBV6-5; j_call: TRBJ1-1; cdr3_nt: TGTGCCAGCAGTTATATCCAGGCGAGTAACACTGAAGCTTTCTTT; cdr3_aa: CASSYIQASNTEAFF
clone_size: NA; d_call: NA; cdr3_length: 13; v_call: TRBV2; j_call: TRBJ1-1; cdr3_nt: TGTGCCAGCACCTTACAGGGCTCCACTGAAGCTTTCTTT; cdr3_aa: CASTLQGSTEAFF
clone_size: few; d_call: TRBD2; cdr3_length: 11; v_call: TRBV12-3/TRBV12-4; j_call: TRBJ2-5; cdr3_nt: TGTGCCAGCAGTTTCGGACTAGCGGCAGACTTC; cdr3_aa: CASSFGLAADF
clone_size: NA; d_call: NA; cdr3_length: 13; v_call: TRBV2; j_call: TRBJ1-1; cdr3_nt: TGTGCCAGCGACGGGGGTAGGTGGACTGAAGCTTTCTTT; cdr3_aa: CASDGGRWTEAFF
clone_size: NA; d_call: NA; cdr3_length: 14; v_call: TRBV7-9; j_call: TRBJ1-3; cdr3_nt: TGTGCCAGCAGCCCGAGGGATTCCGGAAACACCATATATTTT; cdr3_aa: CASSPRDSGNTIYF
clone_size: NA; d_call: TRBD1; cdr3_length: 14; v_call: TRBV2; j_call: TRBJ1-2; cdr3_nt: TGTGCCAGCAGCGGGGACAGGGGTAACTATGGCTACACCTTC; cdr3_aa: CASSGDRGNYGYTF
clone_size: NA; d_call: TRBD2; cdr3_length: 15; v_call: TRBV7-6; j_call: TRBJ2-1; cdr3_nt: TGTGCCAGCAGCCAAGGGCTAGCGGAGCTCAATGAGCAGTTCTTC; cdr3_aa: CASSQGLAELNEQFF
clone_size: NA; d_call: NA; cdr3_length: 17; v_call: TRBV19; j_call: TRBJ1-5; cdr3_nt: TGTGCCAGTAGCGCCAGGAGGGGTGTCAGGGACAATCAGCCCCAGCATTTT; cdr3_aa: CASSARRGVRDNQPQHF
clone_size: NA; d_call: NA; cdr3_length: 11; v_call: TRBV12-3/TRBV12-4; j_call: TRBJ2-3; cdr3_nt: TGTGCCAGCATAGAAACAGATACGCAGTATTTT; cdr3_aa: CASIETDTQYF
clone_size: NA; d_call: TRBD1; cdr3_length: 15; v_call: TRBV6-6; j_call: TRBJ1-6; cdr3_nt: TGTGCCAGCAGCCCGACCGGGACAGTTAATTCACCCCTCCACTTT; cdr3_aa: CASSPTGTVNSPLHF
clone_size: NA; d_call: NA; cdr3_length: 12; v_call: TRBV5-1; j_call: TRBJ1-2; cdr3_nt: TGCGCCAGCAGAACCGACAGCTATGGCTACACCTTC; cdr3_aa: CASRTDSYGYTF
clone_size: NA; d_call: NA; cdr3_length: 14; v_call: TRBV19; j_call: TRBJ1-2; cdr3_nt: TGTGCCAGTAGTATAGATCGAGCCCGAGGAGGCTACACCTTC; cdr3_aa: CASSIDRARGGYTF
clone_size: NA; d_call: NA; cdr3_length: 14; v_call: TRBV5-5; j_call: TRBJ1-1; cdr3_nt: TGTGCCAGCAGCTTTACTATCATGAACACTGAAGCTTTCTTT; cdr3_aa: CASSFTIMNTEAFF
clone_size: once; d_call: TRBD2; cdr3_length: 16; v_call: TRBV5-4; j_call: TRBJ2-3; cdr3_nt: TGTGCCAGCAGCATCCGGACTAGCGGGGGCTCAGATACGCAGTATTTT; cdr3_aa: CASSIRTSGGSDTQYF
clone_size: NA; d_call: NA; cdr3_length: 14; v_call: TRBV15; j_call: TRBJ1-2; cdr3_nt: TGTGCCACCAGCAGAGAGGAGCGGATCCATGGCTACACCTTC; cdr3_aa: CATSREERIHGYTF
clone_size: NA; d_call: NA; cdr3_length: 12; v_call: TRBV6-1; j_call: TRBJ2-3; cdr3_nt: TGTGCCAGCAGTGAAGTATCAGATACGCAGTATTTT; cdr3_aa: CASSEVSDTQYF
clone_size: NA; d_call: TRBD1; cdr3_length: 17; v_call: TRBV3-1/TRBV3-2; j_call: TRBJ2-7; cdr3_nt: TGTGCCAGCAGCCTCCTCTACCCCGGGACAGGGGTCTACGAGCAGTACTTC; cdr3_aa: CASSLLYPGTGVYEQYF
clone_size: NA; d_call: TRBD1; cdr3_length: 15; v_call: TRBV12-5; j_call: TRBJ1-1; cdr3_nt: TGTGCTAGTAGTTTGAGTCTGGGACAGGGTACTGAAGCTTTCTTT; cdr3_aa: CASSLSLGQGTEAFF
clone_size: NA; d_call: NA; cdr3_length: 15; v_call: TRBV27; j_call: TRBJ2-2; cdr3_nt: TGTGCCAGCAGTTCCGCGGGGAGGAACACCGGGGAGCTGTTTTTT; cdr3_aa: CASSSAGRNTGELFF
clone_size: NA; d_call: TRBD2; cdr3_length: 18; v_call: TRBV9; j_call: TRBJ2-1; cdr3_nt: TGTGCCAGCAGCGCTGGACTAGCGGGGGGGCCGTCCTACAATGAGCAGTTCTTC; cdr3_aa: CASSAGLAGGPSYNEQFF
clone_size: NA; d_call: NA; cdr3_length: 15; v_call: TRBV30; j_call: TRBJ2-4; cdr3_nt: TGTGCCTCAAATCAGGGTTTGTTGGACAAAAACATTCAGTACTTC; cdr3_aa: CASNQGLLDKNIQYF
clone_size: once; d_call: NA; cdr3_length: 15; v_call: TRBV6-5; j_call: TRBJ1-1; cdr3_nt: TGTGCCAGCAGTTACTCGAGGGGGGGAGGCACTGAAGCTTTCTTT; cdr3_aa: CASSYSRGGGTEAFF
clone_size: once; d_call: NA; cdr3_length: 15; v_call: TRBV5-4; j_call: TRBJ1-2; cdr3_nt: TGTGCCAGCAGCCTAAAAACCGGGACTCCCTATGGCTACACCTTC; cdr3_aa: CASSLKTGTPYGYTF